Each of the 19 T cell receptor beta chains below was sequenced from the same sample in a study of CD8+ T cells in alopecia areata. Extraction and reverse transcription of RNA yielded cDNA as the sequencing template. Profiled with immunoSEQ multiplex PCR; TCRdb holds only in-frame clones, not every one. The table shows approximately 59,000 clones, with around 49% occurring only once. Source: CD8+ T cells sorted from blood, taken at week 0. The receptor source for this set is a human donor with alopecia areata.

The J gene is TRBJ2-5, the V gene TRBV27; D is ambiguous. The V gene's germline CDR1 is MNHEY and CDR2 SMNVEV (reference sequence). This CDR3 has 10 residues. Trimming pared 8 bases from V and 4 bases from J, leaving 5 bases between. The CDR3 DNA is TGTGCCAGCGGGATAGAGACCCAGTACTTC. It yields the protein CASGIETQYF.

A single count supports this clone. The chain is built from TRBV28 and TRBJ1-2; 7 bases line up with TRBD1. Germline V gives CDR1 MDHEN, CDR2 SYDVKM. V was clipped by 4 bases and J by 5 bases; unmatched bases: 1. The CDR3 is 12 residues long. The CDR3: CASSWDSYGYTF. In DNA, the CDR3 is TGTGCCAGCAGTTGGGACAGTTATGGCTACACCTTC.

This sequence joins TRBV19 and TRBJ2-3; 11 positions match TRBD1. The CDR3 is 14 residues long. V gave up 6 bases and J gave up 6 bases; unmatched junction bases: 5. Germline assignment: CDR1 LNHDA and CDR2 SQIVND (reference sequence). Here the CDR3 reads CASRRTGGMDTQYF. The CDR3 DNA is TGTGCCAGTAGAAGGACAGGGGGCATGGATACGCAGTATTTT.

The sample holds a few counts of this clone. As DNA, the CDR3 is TGTGCCTCCCGGGGTAGCGGGAGGGAGGTCAAAAACATTCAGTACTTC. Translation: CASRGSGREVKNIQYF. The rearrangement uses TRBV28 and TRBJ2-4, with TRBD2 matching over 11 bases. Germline lookup yields CDR1 MDHEN and CDR2 SYDVKM. V lost 11 bases to trimming and J lost 3 bases; unmatched junction nucleotides: 12. The CDR3 is made up of 16 amino acids.

The chain links TRBV29-1 to TRBJ2-1; 10 bases are a match to TRBD2. Trimming removed 1 base from V and 7 bases from J; junction bases left unmatched: 7. There are 15 residues in the CDR3. CDR1 and CDR2 from the germline V gene are SQVTM and ANQGSEA. CDR3 region: CSVEGLAGVQNEQFF. In nucleotides, the CDR3 is TGCAGCGTTGAAGGTCTAGCGGGAGTTCAGAATGAGCAGTTCTTC.

This clone has more than one count but fewer than ten. The chain has TRBV10-3 and TRBJ2-5, with TRBD1 matching over 10 bases. The CDR3 length is 17 residues. V dropped 3 bases and J dropped 2; count of bases not matched to a gene: 9. In germline, CDR1 is ENHRY, CDR2 SYGVKD. The CDR3 DNA reads TGTGCCATCAGTGAACAAGACAGGGGGCGCGGGCAAGAGACCCAGTACTTC. It translates to CAISEQDRGRGQETQYF.

The chain couples TRBV7-2 to TRBJ2-7; the D is unclear. The V gene lost 1 base and the J gene lost 10 bases, with 11 bases spanning the gap. The germline gives CDR1 SGHTA, CDR2 FQGNSA. This CDR3 is 12 amino acids long. DNA for the CDR3: TGTGCCAGCAGCTTAGGACCCCCTCCCCAGTACTTC. Its translation is CASSLGPPPQYF.

This clone has just a few counts. The V and J genes are TRBV29-1 and TRBJ2-3; D not resolved. The ends were cut back, 6 bases at V and 4 bases at J, with 14 bases in the middle. Germline V gene data show CDR1 as SQVTM and CDR2 as ANQGSEA. The CDR3 runs 13 residues. The CDR3 bases are TGCAGCGTCTCCCGACGCCCGTCAGATACGCAGTATTTT. Amino acids: CSVSRRPSDTQYF.

The chain recombines TRBV7-9 with TRBJ2-1; 7 nucleotides align to TRBD2. The V gene end was trimmed by 4 bases and the J gene end by 4 bases; junction bases not matched to a gene: 16. This CDR3 region has 18 residues. CDR1 and CDR2 from the germline V gene are SEHNR and FQNEAQ (reference sequence). DNA of the CDR3: TGTGCCAGCAGCTCAGAGCGGGGTCAGGGTCCCCTGTACAATGAGCAGTTCTTC. This sequence encodes CASSSERGQGPLYNEQFF.

This chain links TRBV7-9 with TRBJ2-7; TRBD1 aligns across 11 bases. Germline CDR1 is SEHNR and CDR2 is FQNEAQ (reference sequence). J lost 5 bases, V lost 6 bases, and 6 bases had no gene match. The CDR3 runs to 14 residues. The CDR3 bases are TGTGCCAGCAGTCCGGGACAGGGGGTACACGAGCAGTACTTC. This codes for CASSPGQGVHEQYF.

This chain joins TRBV9 and TRBJ1-5, with D perhaps TRBD1 (6 bases). Looked up from germline, CDR1 is SGDLS and CDR2 is YYNGEE. The CDR3 has 13 amino acids. Trimming shortened V by 7 bases and J by 2 bases, and 10 bases separated the two germline ends. CDR3 coding DNA: TGTGCCAGCGGGGGGCAGGGCAATCAGCCCCAGCATTTT. As protein: CASGGQGNQPQHF.

Comment on this clone: At one boundary the junction diverges from the germline segment, which might be a read error. The chain recombines TRBV25-1 with TRBJ2-5; the D gene could be TRBD1 or TRBD2 (6 bases each). This CDR3 contains 14 residues. Germline CDR1 and CDR2: MGHDK and SYGVNS. The CDR3 nucleotides read TGTGCCAGCACCGGATGGGGGGCAGAAGAGACCCCGTACTTC. The encoded protein is CASTGWGAEETPYF.

A note on this clone: Additional DNA sequences in this sample encode the identical CDR3. The chain carries TRBV9 and TRBJ2-1, with 10 positions matching TRBD2. From germline, CDR1 is SGDLS and CDR2 YYNGEE. With V trimmed by 4 bases and J by 4 bases, 5 bases remained unmatched. CDR3 length: 15 amino acids. The CDR3 nucleotides are TGTGCCAGCAGCCCGAGCGGGAGGGTGTACAATGAGCAGTTCTTC. Protein: CASSPSGRVYNEQFF. The full variable domain, completed using reference TRBV9 and TRBJ2-1, is DSGVTQTPKHLITATGQRVTLRCSPRSGDLSVYWYQQSLDQGLQFLIQYYNGEERAKGNILERFSAQQFPDLHSELNLSSLELGDSALYFCASSPSGRVYNEQFFGPGTRLTVL.

The rearrangement joins TRBV27 to TRBJ2-7, with D tentatively TRBD1 (5 bases). The CDR3 is made up of 13 amino acids. Germline values: CDR1 MNHEY, CDR2 SMNVEV (reference sequence). V lost 5 bases to trimming and J lost 3 bases, with 11 bases between them. CDR3 sequence: CASSETADYEQYF. CDR3 in DNA: TGTGCCAGCAGTGAGACAGCCGACTACGAGCAGTACTTC.

This CDR3 is CSVEGTEGAGYTF. Written as DNA, the CDR3 is TGCAGCGTTGAAGGGACGGAGGGTGCGGGCTACACCTTC. The V call is TRBV29-1, the J call TRBJ1-2; D not resolved. Per germline, CDR1 SQVTM and CDR2 ANQGSEA. Trimming cost V 1 base and J 8 bases, with 14 bases left between them. The CDR3 is 13 residues long.

This chain joins TRBV14 and TRBJ2-7, with 7 bases identical to TRBD1. After removal of 2 bases from V and 0 bases from J, the junction contained 4 bases not matched to a gene. Germline CDR1 SGHDN, CDR2 FVKESK. This CDR3 has 15 residues. This CDR3 reads CASSQLQGPSYEQYF. The DNA of the CDR3 is TGTGCCAGCAGCCAACTACAGGGGCCCTCCTACGAGCAGTACTTC.

This clone was detected only a few times. The chain is built from TRBV27 and TRBJ2-2; 8 nucleotides align to TRBD2. Germline V gives CDR1 MNHEY, CDR2 SMNVEV (reference sequence). With V trimmed by 0 bases and J by 4 bases, 4 bases remained unmatched. The CDR3 runs to 16 residues. The CDR3 DNA is TGTGCCAGCAGTTTATCGACCGGGAGGGCCACCGGGGAGCTGTTTTTT. Protein: CASSLSTGRATGELFF.

This clone was seen many times. The rearrangement uses TRBV7-6 and TRBJ2-1, with D maybe TRBD2 (5 bases). This CDR3 region has 11 residues. CDR1 and CDR2 from the germline V gene are SGHVS and FNYEAQ. V was pared by 5 bases and J by 7 bases, with 6 bases between. CDR3 nucleotides: TGTGCCAGCAGCCGGACTAATGAGCAGTTCTTC. Amino acids: CASSRTNEQFF.

V is TRBV27 and J is TRBJ2-7; 8 bases fit TRBD2. The CDR3 has 15 residues. In germline, CDR1 is MNHEY, CDR2 SMNVEV (reference sequence). The junction had 7 bases not matched to a gene; V was cut back by 4 bases and J by 2 bases. The CDR3 bases are TGTGCCAGCAGTTCGACTAGCGCCCCTCCCTACGAGCAGTACTTC. This sequence encodes CASSSTSAPPYEQYF.